These 24 T cell receptor beta chains were sequenced from one sample in a study of cytomegalovirus exposure and HLA in healthy donors. Primers for the PCR totalled 60 Vbeta and 13 Jbeta. Sequenced by immunoSEQ multiplex PCR; TCRdb stores in-frame clones only, minus some. The sample carries approximately 140,000 clones, 75% to 85% recorded once. Sample: PBMCs. The receptors were sampled from a woman in her 40s in good health and CMV-seropositive.

The chain links TRBV10-3 to TRBJ2-1, with 9 bases aligning to TRBD2. V shed 7 bases, J shed 4 bases, and the junction held 5 bases outside the gene matches. The CDR3 sequence is 14 residues long. The V gene's germline CDR1 is ENHRY and CDR2 SYGVKD. The CDR3 sequence is CAINGLAGYNEQFF. The CDR3 nucleotides read TGTGCCATCAATGGGCTAGCGGGGTACAATGAGCAGTTCTTC.

V usage is TRBV10-3 and J usage is TRBJ2-5; D is perhaps TRBD2 (7 bases). The V gene's germline CDR1 is ENHRY and CDR2 SYGVKD. V was trimmed by 4 bases and J by 4 bases, leaving 22 bases between them. This CDR3 is 17 amino acids long. The CDR3 sequence: CAISAMRGGGGGETQYF. The CDR3 nucleotides are TGTGCCATCAGTGCCATGAGGGGGGGTGGGGGAGGAGAGACCCAGTACTTC.

This clone appeared a single time. This sequence joins TRBV5-4 and TRBJ1-2; 8 bases align to TRBD1. With V trimmed by 0 bases and J by 4 bases, 8 bases remained unmatched. The germline gives CDR1 SGHNT, CDR2 YYREEE (reference sequence). The CDR3 is made up of 16 amino acids. The CDR3 loop reads CASSLVLGQGGYGYTF. CDR3 in DNA: TGTGCCAGCAGCTTGGTCCTTGGACAGGGTGGCTATGGCTACACCTTC.

J is TRBJ1-6 and V is TRBV19; the match to TRBD1 covers 10 bases. The CDR3 contains 15 residues. The junction had 2 bases not matched to a gene; V was cut back by 5 bases and J by 4 bases. Looked up from germline, CDR1 is LNHDA and CDR2 is SQIVND (reference sequence). CDR3 protein: CASSEGQGYNSPLHF. DNA for the CDR3: TGTGCCAGTAGTGAGGGACAGGGGTATAATTCACCCCTCCACTTT.

V usage is TRBV6-6 and J usage is TRBJ1-5; D may be TRBD1 (6 bases). Germline assignment: CDR1 MNHNY and CDR2 SVGAGI (reference sequence). The length of the CDR3 is 13 residues. V lost 7 bases and J lost 5, with 12 bases in between. CDR3 in amino acids: CASTSGEHQPQHF. CDR3 nucleotide sequence: TGTGCCAGCACCTCAGGGGAGCATCAGCCCCAGCATTTT.

V usage is TRBV28 and J usage is TRBJ2-4; 7 nucleotides agree with TRBD2. The CDR3 has 17 residues. The trim removed 7 bases at V and 0 bases at J, leaving 12 bases unmatched. Germline V lookup: CDR1 MDHEN, CDR2 SYDVKM. The CDR3 protein is CASTSPGGGRAKNIQYF. The DNA of the CDR3 is TGTGCCAGCACCTCCCCGGGCGGGGGTCGAGCCAAAAACATTCAGTACTTC.

The rearrangement joins TRBV19 to TRBJ1-4, with D possibly matching TRBD1 (5 bases). V lost 6 bases and J lost 8, with 13 bases in between. The CDR3 covers 13 residues. The V gene's germline CDR1 is LNHDA and CDR2 SQIVND (reference sequence). CDR3 amino acids: CASRPRGFEKLFF. The CDR3 bases are TGTGCCAGTAGGCCCCGGGGGTTCGAAAAACTGTTTTTT.

This sequence joins TRBV5-1 and TRBJ1-1; TRBD1 aligns across 7 bases. The ends lost 4 bases at V and 5 bases at J; junction bases unmatched: 11. Germline loops: CDR1 SGHRS, CDR2 YFSETQ. CDR3 length equals 15 residues. In DNA, the CDR3 is TGCGCCAGCAGCACCTCGGCAGGGGGTGAGACTGAAGCTTTCTTT. Translated: CASSTSAGGETEAFF.

The rearrangement joins TRBV7-2 to TRBJ1-3; D is ambiguous. Germline V gene lookup returns CDR1 SGHTA and CDR2 FQGNSA. The CDR3 has 16 amino acids. V shed 3 bases and J shed 2 bases, with 14 bases lying between them. DNA for the CDR3: TGTGCCAGCAGCTTCCCTCCGAAATCGGCTGGAAACACCATATATTTT. Its protein product is CASSFPPKSAGNTIYF.

The J gene is TRBJ1-2, the V gene TRBV19; perhaps TRBD1 as D (5 bases). The germline V gene encodes CDR1 LNHDA and CDR2 SQIVND (reference sequence). This CDR3 is built from 13 residues. The germline V and J ends were trimmed by 10 bases and 9 bases, with 21 bases remaining between them. CDR3 sequence (DNA): TGTGCCACCCGGGAGGGGCCCAGGATGAGCTACACCTTC. Protein: CATREGPRMSYTF.

CDR3 in DNA: TGTGCCAGCAGTGGACTAGCGGGGGGTTACAATGAGCAGTTCTTC. This encodes CASSGLAGGYNEQFF. J is TRBJ2-1 and V is TRBV6-5; TRBD2 agrees at 14 bases. Germline V lookup: CDR1 MNHEY, CDR2 SVGAGI. Trimming at V came to 5 bases and at J to 4 bases, leaving 1 base not matched to a gene. CDR3 length: 15 amino acids.

This chain uses TRBV10-3 with TRBJ2-2; the D gene is possibly TRBD2 (6 bases). Germline values: CDR1 ENHRY, CDR2 SYGVKD. The CDR3 runs 14 residues. Trimming pared 10 bases from V and 4 bases from J, leaving 16 bases between. CDR3 in amino acids: CATSSPGGTGELFF. DNA of the CDR3: TGTGCCACCTCATCTCCCGGGGGCACCGGGGAGCTGTTTTTT.

This clone was seen only once. This chain uses TRBV10-3 with TRBJ2-7, with D unresolved. V was trimmed by 1 base and J by 3 bases, leaving 10 bases between them. This CDR3 comprises 14 residues. Germline CDR1 reads ENHRY; CDR2 reads SYGVKD. The CDR3 DNA sequence: TGTGCCATCAGTGAGTTACAGAACTTCTACGAGCAGTACTTC. It translates to CAISELQNFYEQYF.

Here the CDR3 DNA reads TGTGCCAGCAGCCCCGGTAATGAGCAGTTCTTC. Its translation is CASSPGNEQFF. The chain has TRBV4-2 and TRBJ2-1; D remains unclear. Germline CDR1 and CDR2: LGHNA and YNFKEQ. This CDR3 is 11 amino acids long. V was clipped by 4 bases and J by 7 bases, with 5 bases between them.

This clone appeared once. The chain has TRBV4-1 and TRBJ1-1; TRBD1 is a possible D gene (6 bases). Germline lookup yields CDR1 MGHRA and CDR2 YSYEKL. This CDR3 has 13 amino acids. Trimming stripped 8 bases from V and 0 bases from J, with 10 bases between. In DNA form, the CDR3 reads TGCGCCAGCCAGGACAGCCTGAACACTGAAGCTTTCTTT. This encodes CASQDSLNTEAFF.

The rearrangement uses TRBV29-1 and TRBJ2-3; D is perhaps TRBD2 (5 bases). The CDR3 contains 14 residues. The germline V gene encodes CDR1 SQVTM and CDR2 ANQGSEA. CDR3 bases: TGCAGTTCCTCGTGGAGGTCTAGCACAGATACGCAGTATTTT. Its protein product is CSSSWRSSTDTQYF.

This chain uses TRBV27 with TRBJ1-1; D remains ambiguous. V was cut by 7 bases and J by 6 bases, with 12 bases left in between. Germline CDR1 MNHEY, CDR2 SMNVEV (reference sequence). The CDR3 totals 12 residues. The CDR3 sequence is CASIRGLSEAFF. The CDR3 nucleotides are TGTGCCAGCATCCGGGGTTTGTCTGAAGCTTTCTTT.

The chain has TRBV4-1 and TRBJ2-2, with 8 nucleotides matching TRBD1. Unmatched junction bases numbered 11, after V lost 8 bases and J lost 0 bases. Germline V gene lookup returns CDR1 MGHRA and CDR2 YSYEKL. This CDR3 is built from 17 residues. The CDR3 DNA reads as TGCGCCAGCGGGGACAGGAGGGGATTTTCGAACACCGGGGAGCTGTTTTTT. Translating gives CASGDRRGFSNTGELFF.

The V call is TRBV6-1, the J call TRBJ1-5; maybe TRBD1 (5 bases). The germline gives CDR1 MNHNS, CDR2 SASEGT. This CDR3 comprises 16 residues. Trimming left V 3 bases short and J 0 bases short, with 12 bases between. The DNA of the CDR3 is TGTGCCAGCAGTGAGGTGTGGGGGGGTAGCAATCAGCCCCAGCATTTT. It codes for CASSEVWGGSNQPQHF.

This clone was detected only once. V usage is TRBV19 and J usage is TRBJ1-1; no reliable D call. Per the germline V gene, CDR1 is LNHDA and CDR2 is SQIVND (reference sequence). V was clipped by 4 bases and J by 1 base, with 19 bases between them. This CDR3 is built from 17 residues. DNA of the CDR3: TGTGCCAGTAGTAGGGGAATTGTGTCGGGAGGGAACACTGAAGCTTTCTTT. Translating gives CASSRGIVSGGNTEAFF.

The V and J genes are TRBV6-5 and TRBJ2-7; possibly TRBD1 for D (6 bases). Germline CDR1 reads MNHEY; CDR2 reads SVGAGI. The CDR3 consists of 12 residues. V was cut by 6 bases and J by 6 bases, with 12 bases left in between. The CDR3 DNA sequence: TGTGCCAGCAGCATACAGGGCGGCGAGCAGTACTTC. It yields the protein CASSIQGGEQYF.

A few counts support this clone. The chain is built from TRBV4-3 and TRBJ2-7; D is ambiguous. Trimming took 0 bases from V and 4 from J, leaving 13 bases between them. Per the germline V gene, CDR1 is LGHNA and CDR2 is YSLEER. This CDR3 contains 15 residues. The CDR3 here is CASSQDSQSPYEQYF. The CDR3 bases are TGCGCCAGCAGCCAAGATAGCCAGTCCCCATACGAGCAGTACTTC.

J is TRBJ1-5 and V is TRBV30; 7 nucleotides agree with TRBD1. The CDR3 is 15 residues long. V trimming: 1 base; J trimming: 3 bases; junction bases outside the gene matches: 6. CDR1 and CDR2 from the germline V gene are GTSNPN and SVGIG (reference sequence). CDR3 residues: CAWSGSGQHNQPQHF. CDR3 nucleotide sequence: TGTGCCTGGAGTGGCTCGGGACAGCACAATCAGCCCCAGCATTTT.

V gene TRBV2 combines with J gene TRBJ2-1; TRBD2 aligns across 12 bases. The CDR3 extends over 15 amino acids. With 7 bases clipped from V and 9 bases from J, the junction kept 10 bases outside the gene matches. Germline CDR1 is SNHLY and CDR2 is FYNNEI. DNA for the CDR3: TGTGCCAGCATTAGGGCTAGCGGGAGGGTGGGTGAGCAGTTCTTC. It codes for CASIRASGRVGEQFF.